Here is one T cell receptor beta chain with its context. Its antigen remains unidentified. The PCR used 60 Vbeta and 13 Jbeta primers. The protocol was immunoSEQ multiplex PCR, while the TCRdb copy is restricted to in-frame clones and leaves out a portion. The repertoire includes under 200,000 clones, roughly 80% of them detected once, and roughly 2% sits in the top ten. The data were obtained in a study of cytomegalovirus exposure and HLA in healthy donors. Study information: Roughly 179 million T cells yielded some 100 million unique TCR beta sequences, as an earlier analysis found. Broader study findings: Most TCR sequences showed up rarely, but some public TCRs showed up in many donors.

This CDR3 is built from 16 residues. Germline V gene lookup returns CDR1 SGHTA and CDR2 FQGNSA. Deletions cut 4 bases from V and 0 bases from J, with 14 bases between. The sequenced sample consisted of PBMCs. The sequence derives from a human donor in good health. The chain carries TRBV7-2 and TRBJ2-3, with a weak D call TRBD2 (6 bases). CDR3 sequence reads: CASSSPSGLSTDTQYF. The CDR3 DNA sequence: TGTGCCAGCAGCTCGCCAAGCGGGCTTAGCACAGATACGCAGTATTTT.